This TCR beta chain was documented in a study of OX40 agonist ivuxolimab in advanced cancers. On this clone: Antigen: not known.

The assay was immunoSEQ multiplex PCR, and TCRdb's table has in-frame clones only and misses some. The sample has tens of thousands of clones, over 80% seen once. Study observations and caveats: Among some nonresponders, normalized T-cell clonal expansion was also low. Specificity for antigen went undetermined in the expanded peripheral T cells.

The V end lost 2 bases, the J end lost 11 bases, and 21 bases lay between the germline ends. Germline loops: CDR1 MNHEY, CDR2 SMNVEV (reference sequence). CDR3 length: 15 residues. The sample consisted of CD4+ or CD8+ T cells sorted from blood, taken in a trial of the OX40 agonist ivuxolimab. The rearrangement links TRBV27 to TRBJ1-1, with a possible D match to TRBD1 (6 bases). This clonotype was obtained from an adult with an advanced solid tumor such as melanoma, head and neck, liver or kidney cancer. The CDR3 DNA follows: TGTGCCAGCAGTTTACTGGGGGGGCGCGGGTCCGTGGCTTTCTTT. This translates into CASSLLGGRGSVAFF.